Below are 30 T cell receptor beta chains sequenced from a single sample in a study of spatial heterogeneity in lung cancer. The time point is: sample taken at primary tumor resection. No cells were sorted before sequencing. The whole RNA sequenced was extracted from tumor, nontumor lung or frozen PBMC. TCRdb redid the calling of the 5' RACE reads with MiXCR, one entry per CDR3 protein. The sample contains tens of thousands of distinct CDR3 sequences, 13% of which appear only once. The material was PBMCs, obtained at surgery. These receptors were taken from a male donor with early-stage non-small cell lung cancer.

There are a few counts of this clonotype. DNA of the CDR3: TGTGCCAGCAGCTTAGAGTTCAACTATGGCTACACCTTC. Its protein product is CASSLEFNYGYTF. V usage is TRBV7-2 and J usage is TRBJ1-2; D is unresolved. V gave up 1 base and J gave up 2 bases, with 5 bases separating them. The length of the CDR3 is 13 residues. Germline V gives CDR1 SGHTA, CDR2 FQGNSA.

This clonotype appeared many times. The V and J genes are TRBV4-1 and TRBJ1-5, with D unresolved. The V gene's germline CDR1 is MGHRA and CDR2 YSYEKL. This CDR3 is 15 amino acids long. Trimming left V 0 bases short and J 0 bases short, with 6 bases between. CDR3 sequence (DNA): TGCGCCAGCAGCCAAGAATCGAATAGCAATCAGCCCCAGCATTTT. It is translated as CASSQESNSNQPQHF.

This clonotype was seen a handful of times. This chain uses TRBV2 with TRBJ2-5, with D tentatively TRBD2 (5 bases). Germline CDR1 is SNHLY and CDR2 is FYNNEI. The CDR3 contains 13 residues. The ends were cut back, 7 bases at V and 2 bases at J, with 11 bases in the middle. The CDR3 sequence: CASNKWTQETQYF. The CDR3 DNA reads TGTGCCAGCAACAAGTGGACTCAAGAGACCCAGTACTTC.

This clonotype was detected a few times. V is TRBV20-1 and J is TRBJ2-2; possible D gene TRBD2, 6 bases. The V end was cut by 0 bases, the J end by 4 bases, with 18 bases between. Germline V CDR1 and CDR2: DFQATT, SNEGSKA (reference sequence). This CDR3 contains 17 residues. The DNA of the CDR3 is TGCAGTGCTAGAGATTTTCGAAGGGGAGGTGGCACCGGGGAGCTGTTTTTT. Translated, it gives CSARDFRRGGGTGELFF.

The V gene is TRBV7-3, the J gene TRBJ2-1, with 10 bases fitting TRBD2. Germline V gives CDR1 SGHTA, CDR2 FQGTGA. The CDR3 runs to 15 residues. The V gene end was trimmed by 5 bases and the J gene end by 8 bases; junction bases not matched to a gene: 9. The CDR3 bases are TGTGCCAGCAGCGTTACTAGCGGGATACTCGATGAGCAGTTCTTC. The encoded protein is CASSVTSGILDEQFF. Full variable domain (rest looked up from reference TRBV7-3 and TRBJ2-1): GAGVSQTPSNKVTEKGKYVELRCDPISGHTALYWYRQSLGQGPEFLIYFQGTGAADDSGLPNDRFFAVRPEGSVSTLKIQRTERGDSAVYLCASSVTSGILDEQFFGPGTRLTVL.

This chain uses TRBV27 with TRBJ2-7; 9 bases map to TRBD2. Unmatched junction bases numbered 8, after V lost 8 bases and J lost 0 bases. The CDR3 extends over 15 amino acids. The germline V gene has CDR1 MNHEY and CDR2 SMNVEV (reference sequence). This CDR3 reads CASRRSGRHSYEQYF. The CDR3 coding sequence is TGTGCCAGCCGTCGAAGCGGGAGGCACTCCTACGAGCAGTACTTC.

This chain connects TRBV6-2 or TRBV6-3 to TRBJ1-5, with D perhaps matching TRBD1 (5 bases). The length of the CDR3 is 15 residues. Trimming shortened V by 2 bases and J by 1 base, and 9 bases separated the two germline ends. Germline loops: CDR1 MNHEY, CDR2 SVGEGT. The CDR3 region is CASSYGGGSNQPQHF. The CDR3 region has the DNA TGTGCCAGCAGTTACGGGGGAGGGAGCAATCAGCCCCAGCATTTT.

Ten or more counts support this clonotype. The V and J genes are TRBV5-1 and TRBJ2-3; 8 bases map to TRBD2. This CDR3 has 15 amino acids. The germline V gene has CDR1 SGHRS and CDR2 YFSETQ. The junction had 8 bases not matched to a gene; V was cut back by 4 bases and J by 4 bases. The CDR3 DNA sequence: TGCGCCAGCAGCGCCGGACTAGCTCGCGCAGATACGCAGTATTTT. Translating it yields CASSAGLARADTQYF.

This clonotype has at least ten counts. V gene TRBV2 combines with J gene TRBJ2-3, with 7 nucleotides matching TRBD2. The germline CDR1 and CDR2 sequences are SNHLY and FYNNEI. The CDR3 length is 14 residues. J lost 1 base, V lost 2 bases, and 0 bases had no gene match. The CDR3, as DNA: TGTGCCAGCAGTGAACGGGAGGGCACAGATACGCAGTATTTT. It translates to CASSEREGTDTQYF. Full variable domain (missing parts from reference TRBV2 and TRBJ2-3): EPEVTQTPSHQVTQMGQEVILRCVPISNHLYFYWYRQILGQKVEFLVSFYNNEISEKSEIFDDQFSVERPDGSNFTLKIRSTKLEDSAMYFCASSEREGTDTQYFGPGTRLTVL.

The genes are TRBV12-3 or TRBV12-4 and TRBJ2-1; D call uncertain. Trimming pared 2 bases from V and 0 bases from J, leaving 5 bases between. The CDR3 covers 14 residues. CDR3 nucleotides: TGTGCCAGCAGTTTACGAAACTCCTACAATGAGCAGTTCTTC. It translates to CASSLRNSYNEQFF.

The sample holds a few counts of this clonotype. This chain joins TRBV5-8 and TRBJ1-5; no clear D. The CDR3 extends over 15 amino acids. V lost 2 bases, J lost 2 bases, and 11 bases lay in between. CDR1 and CDR2 from the germline V gene are SGHTS and YDEGEE. CDR3 residues: CASSFRLGGNQPQHF. The CDR3 bases are TGTGCCAGCAGCTTCCGATTGGGCGGCAATCAGCCCCAGCATTTT.

This clonotype has more than one count but fewer than ten. The V gene is TRBV29-1, the J gene TRBJ2-2; TRBD2 aligns across 7 bases. Germline values: CDR1 SQVTM, CDR2 ANQGSEA. The length of the CDR3 is 13 residues. J gave up 1 base and V 5 bases, and 1 base lay outside the gene matches. The CDR3 DNA reads TGCAGCGTTTTAGCGGGGAACACCGGGGAGCTGTTTTTT. Translated: CSVLAGNTGELFF.

With regard to this clonotype: An end of the junction does not agree with germline; a read error may underlie this. This sequence joins TRBV7-7 and TRBJ2-5, with D possibly being TRBD1 (6 bases). This CDR3 is built from 15 residues. Germline V gene data show CDR1 as SSHAT and CDR2 as FNYEAQ (reference sequence). The CDR3 loop is CASSLAGTPQETQYF. The CDR3 DNA reads as TGTGCTAGCAGCTTAGCCGGGACACCTCAAGAGACCCAGTACTTC.

This clonotype was found a few times. This chain joins TRBV12-3 or TRBV12-4 and TRBJ1-5; tentative D call: TRBD1 (6 bases). CDR3 length: 15 residues. Trimming removed 6 bases at V and 5 bases at J, with 17 bases between. The CDR3 protein is CASSTTQGTHQPQHF. The CDR3 DNA is TGTGCCAGCAGCACCACACAGGGAACCCATCAGCCCCAGCATTTT.

This clonotype was detected only a few times. The chain combines TRBV6-2 or TRBV6-3 with TRBJ1-1; no definite D call. Germline-derived CDR1 and CDR2 are MNHEY and SVGEGT. Trimming removed 2 bases at V and 3 bases at J, with 13 bases between. CDR3 length: 15 residues. The CDR3 DNA reads as TGTGCCAGCAGTTACCTAGGACGGTCTGACACTGAAGCTTTCTTT. This codes for CASSYLGRSDTEAFF.

On this clonotype: A read error may account for a junction end that differs from germline. The rearrangement uses TRBV27 and TRBJ2-1, with D possibly being TRBD2 (6 bases). CDR3 length: 12 residues. Germline values: CDR1 MNHEY, CDR2 SMNVEV (reference sequence). As DNA, the CDR3 is TGTGCCAGCAGTCCATCCGGGACTCCCTCCACCTTC. Its protein product is CASSPSGTPSTF.

In DNA, the CDR3 is TGTGCAAGTCGCTTATTCCTCCCTGGGACACGAAAGGACACTGAAGCTTTCTTT. Residues: CASRLFLPGTRKDTEAFF. V and J are TRBV12-2 and TRBJ1-1; the DNA was not compared with TRBD1, the D call given in the table. TRBV12-2 is noted as a pseudogene. There are 18 residues in the CDR3.

This clonotype was observed at least ten times. The rearrangement links TRBV7-9 to TRBJ2-7; 8 positions agree with TRBD2. Germline assignment: CDR1 SEHNR and CDR2 FQNEAQ (reference sequence). The J segment lost 3 bases and the V segment lost 11 bases, leaving 15 bases of the junction unmatched. The CDR3 has 15 amino acids. CDR3 residues: CAFALVRLAFYEQYF. As DNA, the CDR3 is TGTGCCTTTGCCCTTGTAAGACTAGCGTTCTACGAGCAGTACTTC. The whole variable domain, remainder taken from reference TRBV7-9 and TRBJ2-7, is DTGVSQNPRHKITKRGQNVTFRCDPISEHNRLYWYRQTLGQGPEFLTYFQNEAQLEKSRLLSDRFSAERPKGSFSTLEIQRTEQGDSAMYLCAFALVRLAFYEQYFGPGTRLTVT.

A note on this clonotype: Just one base apart from a much larger clone, this may be a read error. The genes are TRBV7-9 and TRBJ2-1; D may be TRBD1 (6 bases). V lost 5 bases, J lost 1 base, and 27 bases lay in between. The CDR3 is made up of 20 amino acids. Germline values: CDR1 SEHNR, CDR2 FQNEAQ (reference sequence). For the CDR3, the DNA is TGTGCCAGCAGCGCGGACAGAATCAGCTCTCTGGTGGAGTCCTACAATGAGCAGTTCTTC. It encodes CASSADRISSLVESYNEQFF.

This clonotype was detected ten times or more. The chain has TRBV7-9 and TRBJ2-5; no firm D call. Germline values: CDR1 SEHNR, CDR2 FQNEAQ (reference sequence). With 5 bases removed from V and 13 bases from J, the gap between germline ends came to 14 bases. The CDR3 totals 11 residues. The CDR3 sequence is CASSPNYPRYF. The CDR3 coding sequence is TGTGCCAGCAGCCCGAACTACCCCCGGTACTTC.

This clonotype is a singleton in its sample. The V gene is TRBV5-5, the J gene TRBJ1-2; a weak D match, TRBD1 (6 bases). This CDR3 has 12 amino acids. Between the trimmed V and J ends, which lost 1 base and 6 bases, there was a span of 7 bases. Germline V CDR1 and CDR2: SGHKS, YYEKEE (reference sequence). The CDR3 DNA follows: TGTGCCAGCAGCTTGACAGGGAATGGCTACACCTTC. As protein: CASSLTGNGYTF.

This clonotype was seen a handful of times. This chain connects TRBV13 to TRBJ1-1; D gene unclear. CDR3 size: 12 residues. CDR1 is PRHDT, CDR2 FYEKMQ, per germline (reference sequence). Trimming left V 7 bases short and J 6 bases short, with 12 bases between. The CDR3 loop is CASTLITAEAFF. The CDR3 DNA is TGTGCCAGCACCCTTATCACTGCTGAAGCTTTCTTT.

This clonotype has just a few counts. The chain couples TRBV15 to TRBJ2-1; 10 bases line up with TRBD2. CDR3 length equals 14 residues. Unmatched junction bases numbered 4, after V lost 4 bases and J lost 7 bases. Germline values: CDR1 LNHNV, CDR2 YYDKDF (reference sequence). The CDR3 here is CATSILAGNNEQFF. The CDR3 region has the DNA TGTGCCACCAGCATACTAGCGGGAAATAATGAGCAGTTCTTC.

This clonotype was seen at least ten times. The chain combines TRBV5-1 with TRBJ1-1; D is uncertain. Trimming pared 4 bases from V and 4 bases from J, leaving 14 bases between. The CDR3 loop spans 14 amino acids. CDR1 is SGHRS, CDR2 YFSETQ, per germline. The CDR3 region has the DNA TGCGCCAGCAGCCCAGGTGCGGGTGGCACTGAAGCTTTCTTT. Translation: CASSPGAGGTEAFF. Combining the CDR3 with reference TRBV5-1 and TRBJ1-1 gives the whole variable domain KAGVTQTPRYLIKTRGQQVTLSCSPISGHRSVSWYQQTPGQGLQFLFEYFSETQRNKGNFPGRFSGRQFSNSRSEMNVSTLELGDSALYLCASSPGAGGTEAFFGQGTRLTVV.

Many counts were recorded for this clonotype. The chain links TRBV7-2 to TRBJ2-2; D gene ambiguous. This CDR3 has 14 amino acids. Germline V gene sequence: CDR1 SGHTA, CDR2 FQGNSA. With 0 bases removed from V and 6 bases from J, the gap between germline ends came to 8 bases. The CDR3: CASSLAPFSGELFF. CDR3 coding DNA: TGTGCCAGCAGCTTAGCGCCCTTTTCCGGGGAGCTGTTTTTT.

A few counts support this clonotype. V usage is TRBV5-1 and J usage is TRBJ2-5; D uncertain. This CDR3 has 15 residues. Germline V gene lookup returns CDR1 SGHRS and CDR2 YFSETQ. V lost 0 bases, J lost 0 bases, and 9 bases lay in between. CDR3: CASSLDTSYQETQYF. CDR3 sequence (DNA): TGCGCCAGCAGCTTGGACACATCTTACCAAGAGACCCAGTACTTC.

This clonotype has a handful of counts. The J gene is TRBJ1-1, the V gene TRBV7-9; D uncertain. The germline CDR1 and CDR2 sequences are SEHNR and FQNEAQ (reference sequence). The CDR3 runs 13 residues. Trimming took 3 bases from V and 4 from J, leaving 9 bases between them. CDR3: CASSFRTATEAFF. CDR3 in DNA: TGTGCCAGCAGCTTCAGGACTGCCACTGAAGCTTTCTTT.

Many counts were recorded for this clonotype. This rearrangement joins TRBV4-3 to TRBJ1-1; the D is unclear. The V end was cut by 0 bases, the J end by 1 base, with 9 bases between. This CDR3 spans 15 amino acids. CDR1 is LGHNA and CDR2 is YSLEER in the germline V gene. The CDR3: CASSQDRQANTEAFF. CDR3 in DNA: TGCGCCAGCAGCCAAGATCGCCAGGCGAACACTGAAGCTTTCTTT.

This clonotype appeared a few times. This rearrangement joins TRBV5-1 to TRBJ2-3; D is uncertain. The germline V gene encodes CDR1 SGHRS and CDR2 YFSETQ. The germline V and J ends were trimmed by 6 bases and 0 bases, with 14 bases remaining between them. This CDR3 contains 15 residues. The CDR3 nucleotides are TGCGCCAGCACCCTCCGAGCGACAAGCACAGATACGCAGTATTTT. Translated, it gives CASTLRATSTDTQYF.

In this sample, this clonotype turned up a few times. The chain is built from TRBV19 and TRBJ2-7, with TRBD2 matching over 14 bases. Germline CDR1 LNHDA, CDR2 SQIVND (reference sequence). Trimming cost V 7 bases and J 3 bases; bases outside gene matches: 14. CDR3 size: 18 residues. This CDR3 is CASTEPGLAGGLSYEQYF. As DNA, the CDR3 is TGTGCCAGTACCGAACCCGGACTAGCGGGAGGCTTAAGCTACGAGCAGTACTTC.